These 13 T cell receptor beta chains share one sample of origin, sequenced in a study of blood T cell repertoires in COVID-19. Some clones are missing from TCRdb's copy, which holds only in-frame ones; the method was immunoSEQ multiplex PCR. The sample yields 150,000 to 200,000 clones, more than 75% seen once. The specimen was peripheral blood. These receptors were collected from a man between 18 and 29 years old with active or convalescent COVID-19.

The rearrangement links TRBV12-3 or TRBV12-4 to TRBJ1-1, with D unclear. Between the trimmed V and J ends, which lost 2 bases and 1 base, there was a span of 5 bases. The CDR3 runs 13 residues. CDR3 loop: CASSLMRNTEAFF. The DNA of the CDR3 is TGTGCCAGCAGTTTAATGAGGAACACTGAAGCTTTCTTT.

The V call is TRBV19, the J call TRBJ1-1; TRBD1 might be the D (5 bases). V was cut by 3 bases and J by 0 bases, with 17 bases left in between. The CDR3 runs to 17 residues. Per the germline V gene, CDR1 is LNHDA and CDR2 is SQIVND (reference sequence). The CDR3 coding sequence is TGTGCCAGTAGTATTAATCAGGGCCGTCTAATGAACACTGAAGCTTTCTTT. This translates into CASSINQGRLMNTEAFF.

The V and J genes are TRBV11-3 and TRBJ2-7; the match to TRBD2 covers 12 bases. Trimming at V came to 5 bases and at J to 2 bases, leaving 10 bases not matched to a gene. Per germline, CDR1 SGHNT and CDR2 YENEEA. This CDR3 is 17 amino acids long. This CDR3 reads CASSPGLAGPKPYEQYF. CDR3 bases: TGTGCCAGCAGCCCCGGACTAGCGGGACCGAAACCCTACGAGCAGTACTTC. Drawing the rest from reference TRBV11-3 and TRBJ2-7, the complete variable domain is EAGVVQSPRYKIIEKKQPVAFWCNPISGHNTLYWYLQNLGQGPELLIRYENEEAVDDSQLPKDRFSAERLKGVDSTLKIQPAELGDSAVYLCASSPGLAGPKPYEQYFGPGTRLTVT.

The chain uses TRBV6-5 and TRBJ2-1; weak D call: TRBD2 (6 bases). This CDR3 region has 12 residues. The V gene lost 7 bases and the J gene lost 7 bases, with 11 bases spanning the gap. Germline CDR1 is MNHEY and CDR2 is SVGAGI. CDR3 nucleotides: TGTGCCAGCACCCCCGGGGGTAATGAGCAGTTCTTC. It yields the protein CASTPGGNEQFF.

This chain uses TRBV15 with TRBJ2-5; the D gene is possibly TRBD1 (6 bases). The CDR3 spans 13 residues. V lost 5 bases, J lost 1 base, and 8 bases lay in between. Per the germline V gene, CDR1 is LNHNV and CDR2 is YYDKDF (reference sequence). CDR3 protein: CATSGQTQETQYF. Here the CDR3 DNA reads TGTGCCACCAGCGGACAGACCCAAGAGACCCAGTACTTC.

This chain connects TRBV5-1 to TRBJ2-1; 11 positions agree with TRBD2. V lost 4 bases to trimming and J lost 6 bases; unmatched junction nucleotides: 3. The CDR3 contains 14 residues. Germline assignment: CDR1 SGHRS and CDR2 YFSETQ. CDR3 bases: TGCGCCAGCAGCGGCGGGACTAGCGGCAATGAGCAGTTCTTC. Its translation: CASSGGTSGNEQFF.

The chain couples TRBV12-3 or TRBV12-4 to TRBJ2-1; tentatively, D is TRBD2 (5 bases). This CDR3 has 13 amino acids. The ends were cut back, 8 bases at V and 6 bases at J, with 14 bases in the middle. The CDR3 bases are TGTGCCAGCGGAGGCGACCGGACCAATGAGCAGTTCTTC. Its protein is CASGGDRTNEQFF.

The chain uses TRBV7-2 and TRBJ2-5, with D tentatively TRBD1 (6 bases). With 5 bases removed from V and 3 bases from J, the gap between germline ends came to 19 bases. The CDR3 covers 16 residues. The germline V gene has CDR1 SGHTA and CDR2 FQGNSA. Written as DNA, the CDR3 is TGTGCCAGCAGCCCAGGGGTGCGACGGGGAAAAGAGACCCAGTACTTC. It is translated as CASSPGVRRGKETQYF.

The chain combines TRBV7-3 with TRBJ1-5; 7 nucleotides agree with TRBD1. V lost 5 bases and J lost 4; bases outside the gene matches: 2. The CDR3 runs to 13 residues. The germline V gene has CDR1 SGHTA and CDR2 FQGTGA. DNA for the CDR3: TGTGCCAGCAGCGAGGGACAGAATCAGCCCCAGCATTTT. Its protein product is CASSEGQNQPQHF.

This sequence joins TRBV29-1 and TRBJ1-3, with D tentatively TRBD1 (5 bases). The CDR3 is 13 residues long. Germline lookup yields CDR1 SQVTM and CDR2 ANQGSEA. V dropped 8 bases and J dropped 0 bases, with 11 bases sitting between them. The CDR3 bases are TGCAGCACCCGGGACTTCTCTGGAAACACCATATATTTT. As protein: CSTRDFSGNTIYF. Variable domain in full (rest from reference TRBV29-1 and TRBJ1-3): SAVISQKPSRDICQRGTSLTIQCQVDSQVTMMFWYRQQPGQSLTLIATANQGSEATYESGFVIDKFPISRPNLTFSTLTVSNMSPEDSSIYLCSTRDFSGNTIYFGEGSWLTVV.

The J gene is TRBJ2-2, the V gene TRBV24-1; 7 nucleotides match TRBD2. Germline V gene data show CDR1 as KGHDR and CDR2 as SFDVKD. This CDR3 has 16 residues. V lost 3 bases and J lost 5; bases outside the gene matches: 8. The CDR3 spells CATSDPAGEGTGELFF. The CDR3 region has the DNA TGTGCCACCAGTGATCCGGCGGGAGAAGGTACCGGGGAGCTGTTTTTT.

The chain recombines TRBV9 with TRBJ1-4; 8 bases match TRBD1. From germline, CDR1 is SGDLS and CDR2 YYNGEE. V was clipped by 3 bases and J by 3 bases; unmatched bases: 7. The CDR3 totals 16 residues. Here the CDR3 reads CASSEPTGAPNEKLFF. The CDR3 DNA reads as TGTGCCAGCAGCGAACCGACAGGGGCCCCTAATGAAAAACTGTTTTTT.

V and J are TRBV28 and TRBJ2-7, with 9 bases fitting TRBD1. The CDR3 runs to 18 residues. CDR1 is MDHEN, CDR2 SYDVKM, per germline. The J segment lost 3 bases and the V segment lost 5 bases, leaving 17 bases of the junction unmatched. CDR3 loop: CASSPLPRGTGLHYEQYF. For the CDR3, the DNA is TGTGCCAGCAGTCCGCTGCCCAGGGGGACAGGGCTTCACTACGAGCAGTACTTC.